The TCR beta chain under discussion was sequenced for a study of blood T cell repertoires in COVID-19. About the study: Acute and convalescent COVID-19 samples came from the United States, Italy and Spain. The cDNA or gDNA used as material had been derived from T cells, B-cell-depleted T cells, or PBMCs.

Authors' analysis steps: Researchers report that nucleated cell counts were estimated from reference gene primer amplification. Sequenced by immunoSEQ multiplex PCR; TCRdb stores in-frame clones only, minus some. V, J and clone size are taken as reported in that table, and D and trimming were inferred from the DNA itself. The sample lists 200,000 or so clones; around four fifths were seen once. Note on this clone: The same CDR3 also results from other DNA sequences found in this sample.

The CDR3 covers 13 residues. V lost 6 bases to trimming and J lost 4 bases, with 9 bases between them. CDR1 is SGHTA, CDR2 FQGTGA, per germline. The chain employs TRBV7-3 and TRBJ2-2, with unresolved D. The specimen sequenced was peripheral blood. This clonotype was obtained from a woman between 65 and 79 years old with active or convalescent COVID-19. CDR3 protein: CASRGEGTGELFF. CDR3 in DNA: TGTGCCAGCAGAGGAGAAGGCACCGGGGAGCTGTTTTTT. The full variable domain, completed using reference TRBV7-3 and TRBJ2-2, is GAGVSQTPSNKVTEKGKYVELRCDPISGHTALYWYRQSLGQGPEFLIYFQGTGAADDSGLPNDRFFAVRPEGSVSTLKIQRTERGDSAVYLCASRGEGTGELFFGEGSRLTVL.